Given below is one T cell receptor beta chain in context. Libraries were prepared by immunoSEQ multiplex PCR; TCRdb keeps only in-frame clonotypes and omits some of them. The sample shows fewer than 65,000 clones, more than 70% of them seen only once. This record belongs to a study of technical replicates of blood from several donors. The source material was PBMCs. The TCR comes from a human donor in good health. Some clones in this sample may be carry-over from other donors' samples.

In DNA, the CDR3 is TGCGCCAGCAGCTTGGGTCAGGTGAATACGCAGTATTTT. Protein sequence: CASSLGQVNTQYF. V usage is TRBV5-1 and J usage is TRBJ2-3, with D hard to call. The V gene lost 0 bases and the J gene lost 7 bases, with 9 bases spanning the gap. CDR1 is SGHRS and CDR2 is YFSETQ in the germline V gene. The CDR3 runs 13 residues.